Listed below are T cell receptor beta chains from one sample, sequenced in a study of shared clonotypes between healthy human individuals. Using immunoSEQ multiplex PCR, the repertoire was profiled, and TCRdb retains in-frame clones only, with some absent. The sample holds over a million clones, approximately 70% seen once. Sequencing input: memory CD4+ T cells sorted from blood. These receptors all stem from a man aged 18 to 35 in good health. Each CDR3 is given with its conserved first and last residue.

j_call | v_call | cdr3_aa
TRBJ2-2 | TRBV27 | CASSLSSGSGAGELFF
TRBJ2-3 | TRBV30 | CAWSFGGVSTDTQYF
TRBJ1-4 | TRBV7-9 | CASSRGTGGARGNEKLFF
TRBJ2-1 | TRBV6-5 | CASRAGTNIYNEQFF
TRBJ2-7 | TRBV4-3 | CASSPSGLAGAYEQYF
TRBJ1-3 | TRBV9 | CASSVASGRTGNTIYF
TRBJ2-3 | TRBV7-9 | CASSLGRLTDTQYF
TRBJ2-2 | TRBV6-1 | CASSALALNTGELFF
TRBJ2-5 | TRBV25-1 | CATGRETQYF
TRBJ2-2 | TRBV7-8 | CASSGGRWDTGELFF
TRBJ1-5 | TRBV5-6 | CASSSERGQPQHF
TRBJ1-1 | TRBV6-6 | CASSYPTENTEAFF
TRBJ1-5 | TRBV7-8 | CASSFREALSNQPQHF
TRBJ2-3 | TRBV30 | CAWSWTSTDTQYF
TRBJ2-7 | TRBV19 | CASSIPGYEQYF
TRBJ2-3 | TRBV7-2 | CASSSSAGMDTQYF
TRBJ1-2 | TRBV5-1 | CASSLLEGEYGYTF
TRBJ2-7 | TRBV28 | CASSSGGPYEQYF
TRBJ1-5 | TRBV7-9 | CASTSAGNQPQHF
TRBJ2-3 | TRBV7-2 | CASSLQGGSTDTQYF
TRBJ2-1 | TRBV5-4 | CASSRAGTGRNNEQFF
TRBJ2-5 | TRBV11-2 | CASSLGPGRATQYF
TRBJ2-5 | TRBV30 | CAWSGGLQETQYF
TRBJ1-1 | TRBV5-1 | CASSSGILSGNTEAFF
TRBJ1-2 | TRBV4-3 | CASSQEDRADYGYTF
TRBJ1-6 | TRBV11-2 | CASSYNNSPLHF
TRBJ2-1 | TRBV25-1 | CASQTGRTYNEQFF
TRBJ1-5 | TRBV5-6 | CASSLGLRNQPQHF
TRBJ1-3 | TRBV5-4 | CASSLGQQAGNTIYF